One sample yielded the 2 T cell receptor beta chains listed below, sequenced in a study of T cell repertoires in cytomegalovirus infection. TCRdb ran MiXCR on the reads and lists one entry per CDR3 protein. The table records approximately 770,000 distinct CDR3 sequences, 25% to 35% of them present only once. For these receptors, no antigen is known. The specimen was cultured CD8+ T cells from PBMCs, collected from culture after CMV antigen stimulation. The receptors shown here come from a human donor in good health (CMV status not recorded). Some clones in this sample may be carry-over from other donors' samples.

This clonotype was observed a few times. This rearrangement joins TRBV9 to TRBJ2-1, with no clear D. CDR1 SGDLS and CDR2 YYNGEE come from the germline V gene. The germline V and J ends were trimmed by 4 bases and 0 bases, with 11 bases remaining between them. CDR3 length: 15 amino acids. The DNA of the CDR3 is TGTGCCAGCAGCATCCGTAGTAGCTCCTACAATGAGCAGTTCTTC. Its translation: CASSIRSSSYNEQFF.

The chain recombines TRBV19 with TRBJ1-1, with D perhaps matching TRBD1 (5 bases). This CDR3 has 15 amino acids. Germline CDR1 and CDR2: LNHDA and SQIVND (reference sequence). Trimming removed 0 bases from V and 1 base from J, with 9 bases in between. CDR3 in DNA: TGTGCCAGTAGTATAGATAAAAGGGGGAACACTGAAGCTTTCTTT. Amino acid sequence: CASSIDKRGNTEAFF.